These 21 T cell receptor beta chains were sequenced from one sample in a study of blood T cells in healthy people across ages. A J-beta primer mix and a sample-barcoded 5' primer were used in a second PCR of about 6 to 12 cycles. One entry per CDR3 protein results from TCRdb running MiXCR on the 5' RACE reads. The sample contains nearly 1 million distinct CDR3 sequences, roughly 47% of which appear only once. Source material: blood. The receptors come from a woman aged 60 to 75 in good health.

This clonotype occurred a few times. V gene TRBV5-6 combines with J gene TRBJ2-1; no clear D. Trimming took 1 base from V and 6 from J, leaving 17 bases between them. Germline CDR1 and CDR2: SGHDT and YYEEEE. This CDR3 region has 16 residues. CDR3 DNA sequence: TGTGCCAGCAGCTTGTGGTCAGGTGGGCCCTTCAATGAGCAGTTCTTC. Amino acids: CASSLWSGGPFNEQFF.

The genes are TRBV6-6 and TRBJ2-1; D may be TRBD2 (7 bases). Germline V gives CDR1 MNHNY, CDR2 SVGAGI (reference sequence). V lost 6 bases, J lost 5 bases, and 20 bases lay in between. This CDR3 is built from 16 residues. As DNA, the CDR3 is TGTGCCAGCAGCCTCCCTTATGGGGGGGCCAACAATGAGCAGTTCTTC. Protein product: CASSLPYGGANNEQFF.

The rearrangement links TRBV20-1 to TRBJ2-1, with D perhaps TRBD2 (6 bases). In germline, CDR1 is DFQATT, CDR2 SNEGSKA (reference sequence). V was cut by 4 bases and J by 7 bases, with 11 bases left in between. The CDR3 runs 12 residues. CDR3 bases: TGCAGTGCTACCCCCCGGGGGAATGAGCAGTTCTTC. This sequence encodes CSATPRGNEQFF.

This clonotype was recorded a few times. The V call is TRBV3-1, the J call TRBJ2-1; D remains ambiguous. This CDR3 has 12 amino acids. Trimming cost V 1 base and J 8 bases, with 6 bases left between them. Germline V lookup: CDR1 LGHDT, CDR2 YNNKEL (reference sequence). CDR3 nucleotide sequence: TGTGCCAGCAGCCAAGCGAACCATGAGCAGTTCTTC. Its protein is CASSQANHEQFF.

In nucleotides, the CDR3 is TGCAGCGCGACCTTTAGCGGGGGGAGCACAGATACGCAGTATTTT. Its protein is CSATFSGGSTDTQYF. The chain joins TRBV29-1 to TRBJ2-3, with 10 nucleotides matching TRBD2. The length of the CDR3 is 15 residues. Trimming at V came to 7 bases and at J to 0 bases, leaving 7 bases not matched to a gene. The germline gives CDR1 SQVTM, CDR2 ANQGSEA.

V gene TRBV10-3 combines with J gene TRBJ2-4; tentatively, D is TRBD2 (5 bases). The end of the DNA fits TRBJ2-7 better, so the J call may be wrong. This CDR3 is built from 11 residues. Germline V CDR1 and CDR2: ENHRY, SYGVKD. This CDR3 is CAFQRRNEQYF. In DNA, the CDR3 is TGTGCCTTCCAAAGGAGGAACGAGCAGTACTTC.

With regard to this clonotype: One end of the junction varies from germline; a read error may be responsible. CDR3 nucleotide sequence: TGCAGTGCTAGAGATCCAGAGTCGTTCAGCTCCCACAATGAGCAGTTCTTC. Encoded protein: CSARDPESFSSHNEQFF. The chain combines TRBV20-1 with TRBJ2-1; D is ambiguous. The CDR3 totals 17 residues. Germline values: CDR1 DFQATT, CDR2 SNEGSKA (reference sequence).

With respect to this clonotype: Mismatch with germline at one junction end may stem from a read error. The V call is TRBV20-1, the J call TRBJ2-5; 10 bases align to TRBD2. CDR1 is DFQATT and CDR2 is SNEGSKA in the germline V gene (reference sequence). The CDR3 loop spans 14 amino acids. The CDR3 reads CSARDPSGRETRYF. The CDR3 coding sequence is TGCAGTGCTAGAGATCCTAGCGGGAGAGAGACCCGGTACTTC.

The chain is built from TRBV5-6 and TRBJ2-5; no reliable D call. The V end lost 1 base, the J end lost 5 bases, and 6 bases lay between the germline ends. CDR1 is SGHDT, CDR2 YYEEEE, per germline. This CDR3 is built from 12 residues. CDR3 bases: TGTGCCAGCAGCTTGTACATGGAGACCCAGTACTTC. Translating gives CASSLYMETQYF.

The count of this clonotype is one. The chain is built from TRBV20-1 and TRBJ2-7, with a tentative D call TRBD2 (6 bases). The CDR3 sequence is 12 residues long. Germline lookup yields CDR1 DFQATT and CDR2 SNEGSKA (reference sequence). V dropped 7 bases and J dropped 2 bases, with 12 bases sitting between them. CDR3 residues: CSGSGEPYEQYF. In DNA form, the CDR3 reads TGCAGTGGGTCGGGAGAGCCCTACGAGCAGTACTTC.

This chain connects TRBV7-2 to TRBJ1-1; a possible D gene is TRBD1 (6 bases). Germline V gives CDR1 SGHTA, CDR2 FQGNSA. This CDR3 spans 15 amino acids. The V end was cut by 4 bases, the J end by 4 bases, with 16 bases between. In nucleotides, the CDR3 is TGTGCCAGCAGCTGGCCGGGACGGGGGCTCACTGAAGCTTTCTTT. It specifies CASSWPGRGLTEAFF.

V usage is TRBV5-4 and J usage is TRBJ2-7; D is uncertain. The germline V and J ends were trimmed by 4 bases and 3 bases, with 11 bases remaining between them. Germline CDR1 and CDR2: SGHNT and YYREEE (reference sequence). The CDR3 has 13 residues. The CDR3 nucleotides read TGTGCCAGCAGCCGCGACTGGGACTACGAGCAGTACTTC. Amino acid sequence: CASSRDWDYEQYF.

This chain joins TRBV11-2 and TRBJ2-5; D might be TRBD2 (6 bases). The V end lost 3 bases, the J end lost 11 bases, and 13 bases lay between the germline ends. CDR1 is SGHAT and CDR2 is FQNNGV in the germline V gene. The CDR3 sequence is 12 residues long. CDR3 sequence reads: CASSFTGEEQYF. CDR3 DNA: TGTGCCAGCAGCTTTACGGGGGAGGAGCAGTACTTC.

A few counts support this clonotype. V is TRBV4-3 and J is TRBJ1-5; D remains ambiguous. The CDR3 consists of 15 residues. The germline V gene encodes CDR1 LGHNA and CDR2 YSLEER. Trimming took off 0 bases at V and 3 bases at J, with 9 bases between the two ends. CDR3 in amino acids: CASSQDRGHNQPQHF. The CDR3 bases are TGCGCCAGCAGCCAAGATCGAGGTCACAATCAGCCCCAGCATTTT.

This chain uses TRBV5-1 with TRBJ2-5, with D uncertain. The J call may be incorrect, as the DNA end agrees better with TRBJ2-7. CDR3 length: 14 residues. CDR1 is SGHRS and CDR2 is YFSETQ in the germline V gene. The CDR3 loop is CASSLDVRSGEQYF. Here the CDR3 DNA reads TGCGCCAGCAGCTTGGATGTCAGATCGGGCGAGCAGTACTTC.

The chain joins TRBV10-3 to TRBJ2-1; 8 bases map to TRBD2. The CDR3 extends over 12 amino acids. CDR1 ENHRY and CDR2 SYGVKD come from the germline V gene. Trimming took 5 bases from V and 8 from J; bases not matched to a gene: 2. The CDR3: CAISSGRDEQFF. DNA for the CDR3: TGTGCCATCAGTAGCGGGAGAGATGAGCAGTTCTTC.

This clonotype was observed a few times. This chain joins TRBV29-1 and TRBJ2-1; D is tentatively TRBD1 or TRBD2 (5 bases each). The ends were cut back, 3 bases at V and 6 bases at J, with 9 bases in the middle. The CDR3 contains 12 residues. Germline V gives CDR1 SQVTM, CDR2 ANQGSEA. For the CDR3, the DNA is TGCAGCGTTGAGGGGGTGGTCAATGAGCAGTTCTTC. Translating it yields CSVEGVVNEQFF.

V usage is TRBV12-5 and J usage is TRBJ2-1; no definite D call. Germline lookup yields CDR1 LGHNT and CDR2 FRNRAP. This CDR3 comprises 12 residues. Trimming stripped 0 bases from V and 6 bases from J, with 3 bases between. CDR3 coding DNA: TGTGCTAGTGGTTTGGTATTCAATGAGCAGTTCTTC. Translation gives CASGLVFNEQFF.

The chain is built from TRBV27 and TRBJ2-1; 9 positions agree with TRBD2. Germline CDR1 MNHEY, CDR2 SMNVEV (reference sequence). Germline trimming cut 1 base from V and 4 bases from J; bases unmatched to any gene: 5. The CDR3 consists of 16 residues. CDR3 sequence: CASSLLLAGKYNEQFF. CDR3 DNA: TGTGCCAGCAGTTTATTGCTAGCGGGGAAGTACAATGAGCAGTTCTTC.

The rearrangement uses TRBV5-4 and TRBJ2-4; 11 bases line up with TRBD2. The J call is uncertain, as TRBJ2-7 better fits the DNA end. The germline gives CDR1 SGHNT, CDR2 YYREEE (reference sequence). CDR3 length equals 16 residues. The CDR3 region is CASSLDPGLAEYEQYF. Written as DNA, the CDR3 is TGTGCCAGCAGCTTGGACCCGGGACTAGCGGAGTACGAGCAGTACTTC.

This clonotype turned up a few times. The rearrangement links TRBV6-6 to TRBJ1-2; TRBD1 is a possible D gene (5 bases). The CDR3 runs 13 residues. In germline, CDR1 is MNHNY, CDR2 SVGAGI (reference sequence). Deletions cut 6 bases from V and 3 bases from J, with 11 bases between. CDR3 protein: CASSRGGYYGYTF. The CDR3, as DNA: TGTGCCAGCAGCCGGGGGGGATACTATGGCTACACCTTC.